These T cell receptor beta chains were read from a single sample in a study of cytomegalovirus exposure and HLA in healthy donors. Assay: immunoSEQ multiplex PCR; the TCRdb copy retains only in-frame clones and omits some. Of more than 150,000 clones detected, 82% appear once; the ten largest clones hold 1.5%. Sequenced material: PBMCs. Source of these receptors: a middle-aged man in good health and CMV-seronegative. CDR3s include the opening cysteine and the closing phenylalanine or tryptophan. Each record gives: J gene, D gene, clone size, V gene, CDR3 DNA, CDR3 protein. The D gene is left open where the match is weak. Expanded clones are given a class, and other clones once, few, many or no size at all.

j_gene: TRBJ2-1; d_gene: NA; abundance: NA; v_gene: TRBV2; CDR3nt: TGTGCCAGCACCGTTTCTTATGAGCAGTTCTTC; CDR3aa: CASTVSYEQFF
j_gene: TRBJ2-7; d_gene: TRBD1; abundance: NA; v_gene: TRBV5-4; CDR3nt: TGTGCCAGCAGCTGGGGACAGGGAGGGACCTACGAGCAGTACTTC; CDR3aa: CASSWGQGGTYEQYF
j_gene: TRBJ1-1; d_gene: TRBD1; abundance: NA; v_gene: TRBV7-2; CDR3nt: TGTGCCAGCAGCTTGAAGACAGGGAGGACTGAAGCTTTCTTT; CDR3aa: CASSLKTGRTEAFF
j_gene: TRBJ1-6; d_gene: TRBD1; abundance: NA; v_gene: TRBV7-6; CDR3nt: TGTGCCAGCAGCTTAGCCCGGACAGGGGATAATTCACCCCTCCACTTT; CDR3aa: CASSLARTGDNSPLHF
j_gene: TRBJ2-7; d_gene: TRBD2; abundance: NA; v_gene: TRBV5-6; CDR3nt: TGTGCCAGCAGCTTGCCCATCATAGCGGGAGGGCCATACGAGCAGTACTTC; CDR3aa: CASSLPIIAGGPYEQYF
j_gene: TRBJ2-7; d_gene: TRBD2; abundance: NA; v_gene: TRBV9; CDR3nt: TGTGCCAGCAGCGCCTATCTAGCGGGGGGCGAGCAGTACTTC; CDR3aa: CASSAYLAGGEQYF
j_gene: TRBJ2-5; d_gene: TRBD2; abundance: NA; v_gene: TRBV6-5; CDR3nt: TGTGCCAGCAGTTTGGGGGGGTTGGCCGAGACCCAGTACTTC; CDR3aa: CASSLGGLAETQYF
j_gene: TRBJ2-3; d_gene: NA; abundance: NA; v_gene: TRBV5-4; CDR3nt: TGTGCCAGCAGCTCCCTTGCAGGTACCCAGGCAGATACGCAGTATTTT; CDR3aa: CASSSLAGTQADTQYF
j_gene: TRBJ1-1; d_gene: NA; abundance: NA; v_gene: TRBV7-2; CDR3nt: TGTGCCAGCAGCTTAGAGGCCGGGTTTGGCACTGAAGCTTTCTTT; CDR3aa: CASSLEAGFGTEAFF
j_gene: TRBJ1-2; d_gene: TRBD1; abundance: few; v_gene: TRBV7-2; CDR3nt: TGTGCCAGCAGCTTAGCGGGGACAGGGAACTATGGCTACACCTTC; CDR3aa: CASSLAGTGNYGYTF
j_gene: TRBJ1-4; d_gene: TRBD1; abundance: NA; v_gene: TRBV15; CDR3nt: TGTGCCACCAGCAGAAAGGGGGCAGGGGGTGAAAAACTGTTTTTT; CDR3aa: CATSRKGAGGEKLFF
j_gene: TRBJ1-5; d_gene: NA; abundance: NA; v_gene: TRBV30; CDR3nt: TGTGCCTGGAGTGTACTGCGGGGGAGTCAGCCCCAGCATTTT; CDR3aa: CAWSVLRGSQPQHF
j_gene: TRBJ2-3; d_gene: NA; abundance: NA; v_gene: TRBV5-1; CDR3nt: TGCGCCAGCAGCCCCGGCGGGGGCACAGATACGCAGTATTTT; CDR3aa: CASSPGGGTDTQYF
j_gene: TRBJ2-1; d_gene: TRBD1; abundance: NA; v_gene: TRBV28; CDR3nt: TGTGCCAGAGCCCTTCCGGGACAGGTCAACAATGAGCAGTTCTTC; CDR3aa: CARALPGQVNNEQFF
j_gene: TRBJ1-2; d_gene: NA; abundance: once; v_gene: TRBV28; CDR3nt: TGTGCCAGCAGCCGATACAGGGACGGCTACACCTTC; CDR3aa: CASSRYRDGYTF
j_gene: TRBJ1-2; d_gene: NA; abundance: few; v_gene: TRBV4-2; CDR3nt: TGTGCCAGCAGCCAAGATCGTGGGCTGTCTAACTATGGCTACACCTTC; CDR3aa: CASSQDRGLSNYGYTF
j_gene: TRBJ1-4; d_gene: TRBD1; abundance: NA; v_gene: TRBV19; CDR3nt: TGTGCCAGTAGTACCGGACAGGCCGGACCTGAAAAACTGTTTTTT; CDR3aa: CASSTGQAGPEKLFF
j_gene: TRBJ2-7; d_gene: NA; abundance: few; v_gene: TRBV5-6; CDR3nt: TGTGCCAGCAGCGATAGGCGGGCCTCAGCAGGCGAGCAGTACTTC; CDR3aa: CASSDRRASAGEQYF
j_gene: TRBJ1-1; d_gene: NA; abundance: NA; v_gene: TRBV5-1; CDR3nt: TGCGCCAGCAGCGCGTTCACGCTCGGGGGCACTGAAGCTTTCTTT; CDR3aa: CASSAFTLGGTEAFF
j_gene: TRBJ2-7; d_gene: NA; abundance: NA; v_gene: TRBV5-1; CDR3nt: TGCGCCAGCAGCTTGCCGGGTTCTGTTTACGAGCAGTACTTC; CDR3aa: CASSLPGSVYEQYF
j_gene: TRBJ2-7; d_gene: TRBD1; abundance: once; v_gene: TRBV5-1; CDR3nt: TGCGCCAGCAGCCTAGGACAGGGGGGATCAAAATCGGGGGAGCAGTACTTC; CDR3aa: CASSLGQGGSKSGEQYF
j_gene: TRBJ1-2; d_gene: NA; abundance: few; v_gene: TRBV25-1; CDR3nt: TGTGCCAGCAGTGAGGAACCGGGGATTTATGGCTACACCTTC; CDR3aa: CASSEEPGIYGYTF